What follows are 21 T cell receptor beta chains derived from one specimen sequenced in a study of T-cell memory formation after mild COVID-19. From the 5' RACE reads, TCRdb called clonotypes with MiXCR, one entry per CDR3 protein. The data contain approximately 440,000 distinct CDR3 sequences, around 20% of them singletons. The sample comprised PBMCs or a T cell subset sorted from them (not recorded which). All receptors come from an adult woman who had mild COVID-19 (a few samples of this study predate the infection). Cell type and time point are not known.

This chain uses TRBV12-3 or TRBV12-4 with TRBJ2-7; D gene uncertain. This CDR3 comprises 10 residues. V lost 7 bases to trimming and J lost 6 bases, with 7 bases between them. CDR3 sequence: CASMRREQYF. The DNA of the CDR3 is TGTGCCAGCATGCGCCGCGAGCAGTACTTC.

In this sample, this clonotype turned up many times. The V gene is TRBV19, the J gene TRBJ2-7; D is uncertain. The ends were cut back, 3 bases at V and 4 bases at J, with 16 bases in the middle. The CDR3 contains 15 residues. Germline V gives CDR1 LNHDA, CDR2 SQIVND (reference sequence). CDR3 residues: CASSMSGWDMYEQYF. Here the CDR3 DNA reads TGTGCCAGTAGTATGTCGGGTTGGGATATGTACGAGCAGTACTTC.

V is TRBV12-3 or TRBV12-4 and J is TRBJ1-5; no clear D. V shed 8 bases and J shed 5 bases, with 7 bases lying between them. CDR3 length: 11 amino acids. The CDR3 sequence is CASGRDQPQHF. The CDR3 DNA sequence: TGTGCCAGCGGGAGAGATCAGCCCCAGCATTTT.

The chain has TRBV15 and TRBJ2-5; D is unresolved. The CDR3 has 14 residues. Trimming stripped 0 bases from V and 1 base from J, with 6 bases between. Germline loops: CDR1 LNHNV, CDR2 YYDKDF (reference sequence). DNA of the CDR3: TGTGCCACCAGCAGAGATGCCGGCCAAGAGACCCAGTACTTC. This codes for CATSRDAGQETQYF.

The V call is TRBV4-3, the J call TRBJ1-4; weak D call: TRBD1 (5 bases). Germline values: CDR1 LGHNA, CDR2 YSLEER. The CDR3 spans 16 residues. Trimming took 3 bases from V and 8 from J, leaving 19 bases between them. CDR3: CASSQGGVTLREKLFF. The CDR3 DNA reads as TGCGCCAGCAGCCAGGGAGGGGTCACCCTGCGAGAAAAACTGTTTTTT.

J is TRBJ1-4 and V is TRBV9, with 7 bases matching TRBD1. The CDR3 length is 17 residues. CDR1 SGDLS and CDR2 YYNGEE come from the germline V gene. The trim removed 0 bases at V and 4 bases at J, leaving 9 bases unmatched. The CDR3 loop is CASSVAGRGRSNEKLFF. In DNA, the CDR3 is TGTGCCAGCAGCGTAGCGGGTAGGGGGCGGAGTAATGAAAAACTGTTTTTT.

As to this clonotype: One junction end disagrees with the germline gene, perhaps due to a read error. CDR3 DNA: TGCAGCGGTGAAGAGACAGATACGCAGTATTTT. Its protein product is CSGEETDTQYF. The chain is built from TRBV29-1 and TRBJ2-3; D unclear. The CDR3 length is 11 residues. The germline gives CDR1 SQVTM, CDR2 ANQGSEA.

This clonotype was seen more than once but under ten times. V usage is TRBV28 and J usage is TRBJ2-2; 10 bases are shared with TRBD2. The V segment lost 8 bases and the J segment 4 bases; nucleotides outside the gene matches: 10. The CDR3 totals 16 residues. Looked up from germline, CDR1 is MDHEN and CDR2 is SYDVKM. CDR3 residues: CASVPASGRATGELFF. CDR3 nucleotides: TGTGCCAGCGTCCCGGCCAGCGGGAGGGCCACCGGGGAGCTGTTTTTT.

This clonotype was observed a few times. The chain combines TRBV6-4 with TRBJ1-2; TRBD1 might be the D (5 bases). The CDR3 is 14 residues long. CDR1 and CDR2 from the germline V gene are MRHNA and SNTAGT. With 3 bases removed from V and 3 bases from J, the gap between germline ends came to 11 bases. In nucleotides, the CDR3 is TGTGCCAGCAGTGAGGGACCCGGCGACTATGGCTACACCTTC. Translated, it gives CASSEGPGDYGYTF.

This clonotype appeared many times. CDR3 in DNA: TGCGCCAGCAGCTTGGCCGAGGAACACGCCAATGAGCAGTTCTTC. Residues: CASSLAEEHANEQFF. This rearrangement joins TRBV5-1 to TRBJ2-1; D is undetermined. Deletions cut 0 bases from V and 6 bases from J, with 13 bases between. The CDR3 consists of 15 residues. In germline, CDR1 is SGHRS, CDR2 YFSETQ.

The V gene is TRBV12-3 or TRBV12-4, the J gene TRBJ2-7; D might be TRBD1 (6 bases). This CDR3 contains 15 residues. V lost 5 bases and J lost 2, with 16 bases in between. CDR3 DNA: TGTGCCAGCAGTCCCCGACAGGTAGTAGCCTACGAGCAGTACTTC. This translates into CASSPRQVVAYEQYF.

This sequence joins TRBV5-1 and TRBJ2-2; 7 nucleotides align to TRBD2. CDR1 and CDR2 (germline): SGHRS, YFSETQ. This CDR3 is 14 amino acids long. V lost 4 bases and J lost 3; bases outside the gene matches: 3. The CDR3 sequence: CASSTSGDTGELFF. As DNA, the CDR3 is TGCGCCAGCAGCACCAGCGGGGACACCGGGGAGCTGTTTTTT.

The CDR3 DNA follows: TGTGCCAGCAGCCCGGACCCCTCAGGGGAGCTGTTTTTT. Protein product: CASSPDPSGELFF. V is TRBV7-6 and J is TRBJ2-2, with D unresolved. Germline V gene sequence: CDR1 SGHVS, CDR2 FNYEAQ. CDR3 length: 13 amino acids. Trimming stripped 5 bases from V and 8 bases from J, with 12 bases between.

The V call is TRBV5-1, the J call TRBJ2-1; D unresolved. Trimming removed 1 base from V and 6 bases from J, with 14 bases in between. This CDR3 region has 15 residues. Per germline, CDR1 SGHRS and CDR2 YFSETQ. In DNA form, the CDR3 reads TGCGCCAGCAGCTTGACGAGCGCTATACCCAATGAGCAGTTCTTC. Translation: CASSLTSAIPNEQFF.

This chain connects TRBV5-3 to TRBJ1-5; possible D gene TRBD1, 6 bases. TRBV5-3 belongs to the ORF category, with a function that is uncertain. The CDR3 spans 15 residues. Trimming pared 4 bases from V and 5 bases from J, leaving 16 bases between. CDR3 nucleotide sequence: TGTGCCAGAAGCCCGGTAGGGGGATCATATCAGCCCCAGCATTTT. Its protein is CARSPVGGSYQPQHF.

The chain links TRBV15 to TRBJ2-7, with 10 bases fitting TRBD1. This CDR3 is 14 amino acids long. Trimming removed 5 bases from V and 5 bases from J; junction bases left unmatched: 6. Germline assignment: CDR1 LNHNV and CDR2 YYDKDF (reference sequence). The CDR3 loop is CATSPRDRGNEQYF. In nucleotides, the CDR3 is TGTGCCACCAGCCCCCGGGACAGGGGAAACGAGCAGTACTTC.

This clonotype showed up just a few times. The chain combines TRBV7-6 with TRBJ2-3, with unresolved D. Germline lookup yields CDR1 SGHVS and CDR2 FNYEAQ. CDR3 size: 13 residues. Trimming pared 5 bases from V and 1 base from J, leaving 7 bases between. CDR3 nucleotide sequence: TGTGCCAGCAGCACGGATCGCACAGATACGCAGTATTTT. Its translation: CASSTDRTDTQYF.

The chain carries TRBV6-5 and TRBJ1-1; TRBD1 matches at 7 bases. CDR3 size: 14 residues. J gave up 10 bases and V 2 bases, and 10 bases lay outside the gene matches. Per the germline V gene, CDR1 is MNHEY and CDR2 is SVGAGI. CDR3 in DNA: TGTGCCAGCAGTTACGGTAGGGACAGCGACGCAGCTTTCTTT. Protein: CASSYGRDSDAAFF.

This clonotype was counted a few times. The chain uses TRBV7-8 and TRBJ2-7; the match to TRBD1 covers 9 bases. Trimming at V came to 6 bases and at J to 6 bases, leaving 6 bases not matched to a gene. CDR1 and CDR2 (germline): SGHVS, FQNEAQ. The CDR3 is 13 amino acids. DNA of the CDR3: TGTGCCAGCAGGCGGGACAGGGCGACCGAGCAGTACTTC. This codes for CASRRDRATEQYF.

This sequence joins TRBV29-1 and TRBJ2-1; 9 positions match TRBD2. The CDR3 has 13 amino acids. Germline lookup yields CDR1 SQVTM and CDR2 ANQGSEA. V shed 2 bases, J shed 9 bases, and the junction held 5 bases outside the gene matches. The DNA for the CDR3 is TGCAGCGTTGAACCTAGCGGGGCCGCTGAGCAGTTCTTC. Translation gives CSVEPSGAAEQFF.

This clonotype has just a few counts. This rearrangement joins TRBV20-1 to TRBJ1-5; unclear D gene. V lost 3 bases to trimming and J lost 0 bases, with 12 bases between them. The CDR3 totals 15 residues. Germline V gives CDR1 DFQATT, CDR2 SNEGSKA (reference sequence). In nucleotides, the CDR3 is TGCAGTGCTAGCCCGGCGACGGATAGCAATCAGCCCCAGCATTTT. Translating it yields CSASPATDSNQPQHF.